This T cell receptor beta chain was recovered during a study of T cell responses to AZD1222 COVID-19 vaccine. Study-wide findings and caveats: Seropositivity was recorded at baseline in only a handful of AZD1222 recipients. Females outnumbered males among donors, who were mostly white British; clonal diversity was possibly underestimated.

As to this clone: Its antigen is not known.

Trimming pared 3 bases from V and 1 base from J, leaving 2 bases between. The CDR3 sequence is 12 residues long. Measured with immunoSEQ multiplex PCR; TCRdb has only the in-frame clones, and not every one. The sample includes around 150,000 clones, 80% to 95% of them seen just once. The sample consisted of peripheral blood, taken 28 days after the second AZD1222 dose. V gene TRBV12-3 or TRBV12-4 combines with J gene TRBJ2-3; D is undetermined. This clonotype was obtained from an adult who received the AZD1222 COVID-19 vaccine. The CDR3 spells CASSFGTDTQYF. The CDR3 region has the DNA TGTGCCAGCAGTTTCGGCACAGATACGCAGTATTTT.